This T cell receptor beta chain emerged from a study of T cells after yellow fever vaccination. Findings and caveats of the study: Clones from primary vaccination mostly reappeared after the booster (over 95% CD4, about 85% CD8).

In this sample, this clonotype turned up a few times. The antigen is undetermined. 5'RACE template switching added a universal primer site and UMIs to TCR cDNA. Via MiXCR, TCRdb re-called the 5' RACE reads, giving one row per CDR3 protein. The sample consists of some 340,000 distinct CDR3 sequences, about 10% of them appearing once. The trim removed 1 base at V and 4 bases at J, leaving 3 bases unmatched. The CDR3 contains 16 residues. CDR1 and CDR2 (germline): LGHDT, YNNKEL (reference sequence). The chain uses TRBV3-1 and TRBJ2-6; 8 positions agree with TRBD1. Sequencing used CD4+ T cells sorted from PBMCs, obtained 45 days after the yellow fever booster vaccination. The receptor was derived from a man between 18 and 29 years old who received the YFV17D yellow fever vaccine. CDR3 loop: CASSQVRGLGANVLTF. Written as DNA, the CDR3 is TGTGCCAGCAGCCAAGTCAGGGGGCTAGGGGCCAACGTCCTGACTTTC.